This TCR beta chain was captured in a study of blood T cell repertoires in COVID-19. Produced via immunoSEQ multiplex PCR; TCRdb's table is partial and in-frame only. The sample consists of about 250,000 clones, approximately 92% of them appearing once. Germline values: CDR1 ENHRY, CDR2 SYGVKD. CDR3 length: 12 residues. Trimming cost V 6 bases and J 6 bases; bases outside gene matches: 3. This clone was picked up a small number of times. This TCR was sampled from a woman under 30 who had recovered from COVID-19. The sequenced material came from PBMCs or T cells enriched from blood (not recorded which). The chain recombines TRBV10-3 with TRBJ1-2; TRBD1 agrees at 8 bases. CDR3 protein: CAISPDRDGYTF. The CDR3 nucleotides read TGTGCCATCAGCCCGGACAGGGATGGCTACACCTTC.